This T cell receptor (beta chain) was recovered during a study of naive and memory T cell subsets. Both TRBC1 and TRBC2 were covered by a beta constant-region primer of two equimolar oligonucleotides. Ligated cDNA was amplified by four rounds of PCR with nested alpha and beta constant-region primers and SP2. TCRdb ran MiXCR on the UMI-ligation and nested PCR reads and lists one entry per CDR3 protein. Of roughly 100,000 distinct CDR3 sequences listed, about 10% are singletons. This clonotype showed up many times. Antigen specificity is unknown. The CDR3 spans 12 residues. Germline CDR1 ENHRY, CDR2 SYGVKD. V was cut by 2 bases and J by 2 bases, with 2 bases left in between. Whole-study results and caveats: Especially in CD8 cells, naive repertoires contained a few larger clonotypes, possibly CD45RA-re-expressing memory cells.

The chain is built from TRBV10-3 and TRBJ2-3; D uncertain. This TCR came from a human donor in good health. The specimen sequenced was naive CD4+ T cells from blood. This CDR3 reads CAISELTDTQYF. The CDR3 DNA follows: TGTGCCATCAGTGAGCTCACAGATACGCAGTATTTT.